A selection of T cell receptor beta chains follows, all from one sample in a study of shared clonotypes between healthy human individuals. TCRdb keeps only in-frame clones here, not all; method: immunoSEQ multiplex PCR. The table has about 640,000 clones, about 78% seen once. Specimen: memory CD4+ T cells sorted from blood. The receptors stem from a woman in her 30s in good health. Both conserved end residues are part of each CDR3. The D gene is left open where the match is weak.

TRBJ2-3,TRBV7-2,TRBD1,CASSSTGADTQYF
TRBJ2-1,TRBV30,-,CAGPRGTGSLNEQFF
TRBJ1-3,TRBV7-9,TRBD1,CASSLASARGHGNTIYF
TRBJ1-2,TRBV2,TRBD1,CASSERGQNYGYTF
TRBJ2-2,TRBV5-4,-,CASSVDSLNTGELFF
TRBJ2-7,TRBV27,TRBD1,CASSLWETGAEQYF
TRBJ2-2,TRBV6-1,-,CASSRHIGELFF
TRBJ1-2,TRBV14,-,CASSQGSYNYGYTF
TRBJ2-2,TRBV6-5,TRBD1,CASGRTGSNTGELFF
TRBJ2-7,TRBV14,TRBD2,CASSQELSAGGQYF
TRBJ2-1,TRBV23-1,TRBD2,CASSQQPSGRVYWEQFF
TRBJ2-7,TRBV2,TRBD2,CASSKGLAGGHEQYF
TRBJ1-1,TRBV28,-,CASSPGQAGTEAFF
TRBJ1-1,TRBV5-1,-,CASSAQTVNTEAFF
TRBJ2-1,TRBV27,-,CASSTNNEQFF
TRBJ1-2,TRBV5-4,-,CASSGINYGYTF
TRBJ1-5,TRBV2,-,CASSEGRGGNQPQHF
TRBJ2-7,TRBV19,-,CARPAGCSYEQYF
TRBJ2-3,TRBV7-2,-,CASSLGHITDTQYF
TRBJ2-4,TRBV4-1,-,CASSQDPKGSSGKNIQYF
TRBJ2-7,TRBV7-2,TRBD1,CASSSNPGQTYEQYF
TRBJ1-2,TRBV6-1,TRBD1,CASSGTGTGSYGYTF
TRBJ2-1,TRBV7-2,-,CASSQGSGAYNEQFF
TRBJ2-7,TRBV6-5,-,CASSYGQGLSHEQYF
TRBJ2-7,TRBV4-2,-,CASSQELRTYEQYF
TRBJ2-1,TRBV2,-,CASSKTVEQFF
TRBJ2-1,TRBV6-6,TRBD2,CASSYSNGLANEQFF
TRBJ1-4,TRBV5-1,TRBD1,CASCSGTGALKLFF
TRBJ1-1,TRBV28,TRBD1,CARPNEAGGRAFF
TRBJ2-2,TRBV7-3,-,CASSLSGTGELFF
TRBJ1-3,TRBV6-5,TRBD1,CASSRGSGNTIYF
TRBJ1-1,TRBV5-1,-,CASSLGGVGTEAFF
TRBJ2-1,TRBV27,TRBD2,CASRASGSSEQFF
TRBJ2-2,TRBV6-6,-,CASTRDNTGELFF
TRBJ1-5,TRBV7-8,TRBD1,CASSSRQGGSNQPQHF
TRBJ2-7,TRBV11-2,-,CASSRNRDSEYEQYF